This TCR beta chain appears in the sequencing data of a study of blood T cells in healthy people across ages. Findings and caveats of the study: Whereas aged donors had fewer naive CD4+ cells, long-lived donors had more of them and higher diversity.

Trimming stripped 7 bases from V and 2 bases from J, with 12 bases between. The CDR3 length is 14 residues. Germline CDR1 reads KGHDR; CDR2 reads SFDVKD. This clonotype was seen at least ten times. No antigen is known for it. Using a J-beta primer mix together with a sample-barcoded 5' primer, a second PCR was run for roughly 7 to 11 cycles. A template-switch adaptor that had 12 random nucleotides put a tag on each cDNA molecule. MiXCR, applied by TCRdb to the 5' RACE reads, yields one record per CDR3 protein. The sample has about 780,000 distinct CDR3 sequences; about half are singletons. What was sequenced was blood. The receptor comes from a man older than 75 in good health. The chain recombines TRBV24-1 with TRBJ2-3; tentative D call: TRBD2 (5 bases). In DNA, the CDR3 is TGTGCCACCAGCGGAGGAACCTACACAGATACGCAGTATTTT. Encoded protein: CATSGGTYTDTQYF.